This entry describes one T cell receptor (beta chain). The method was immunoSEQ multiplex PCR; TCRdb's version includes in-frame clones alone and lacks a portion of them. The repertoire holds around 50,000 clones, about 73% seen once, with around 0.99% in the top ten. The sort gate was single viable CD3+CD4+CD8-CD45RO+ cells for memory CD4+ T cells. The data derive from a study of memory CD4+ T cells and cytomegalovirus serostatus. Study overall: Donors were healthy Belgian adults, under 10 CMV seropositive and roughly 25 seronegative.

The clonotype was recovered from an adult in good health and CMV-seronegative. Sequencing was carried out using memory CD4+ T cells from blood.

As DNA, the CDR3 is TGCGCCAGCAGCCTCGAAAGACAGGCCGACCAAGCTTTCTTT. It translates to CASSLERQADQAFF. The rearrangement uses TRBV5-1 and TRBJ1-1; a weak D match, TRBD1 (6 bases). Looked up from germline, CDR1 is SGHRS and CDR2 is YFSETQ. V was shortened by 4 bases and J by 9 bases, with 19 bases between the two germline ends. This CDR3 region has 14 residues.